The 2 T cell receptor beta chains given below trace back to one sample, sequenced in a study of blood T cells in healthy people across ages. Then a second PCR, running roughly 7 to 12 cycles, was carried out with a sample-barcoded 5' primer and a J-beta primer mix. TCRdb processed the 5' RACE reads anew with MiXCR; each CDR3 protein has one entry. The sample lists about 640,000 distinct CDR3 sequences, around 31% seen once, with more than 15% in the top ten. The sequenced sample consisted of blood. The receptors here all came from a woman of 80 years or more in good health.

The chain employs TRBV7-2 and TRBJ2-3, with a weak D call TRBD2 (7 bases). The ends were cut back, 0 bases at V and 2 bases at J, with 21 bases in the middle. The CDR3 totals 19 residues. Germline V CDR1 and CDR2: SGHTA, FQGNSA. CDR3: CASSLAFDRGASDTDTQYF. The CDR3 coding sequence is TGTGCCAGCAGCTTAGCGTTCGATCGGGGGGCCTCTGACACAGATACGCAGTATTTT.

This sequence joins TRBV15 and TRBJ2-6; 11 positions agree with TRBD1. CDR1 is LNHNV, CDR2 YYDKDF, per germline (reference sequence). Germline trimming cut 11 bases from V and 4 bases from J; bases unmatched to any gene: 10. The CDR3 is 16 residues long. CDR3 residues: CASEWDRGSGANVLTF. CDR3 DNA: TGTGCCTCGGAGTGGGACAGGGGGTCAGGGGCCAACGTCCTGACTTTC.